This T cell receptor (beta chain) was captured in a study of blood T cell repertoires in COVID-19. Study background: The United States, Italy and Spain provided the acute and convalescent COVID-19 samples. The analysed material was cDNA or gDNA that came from T cells, B-cell-depleted T cells, or PBMCs.

This clone has more than one count but fewer than ten. The authors' processing: Estimation of nucleated cell counts relied on the amplification of reference gene primers. Data came from immunoSEQ multiplex PCR; TCRdb stores just in-frame clones and leaves some out. The V and J calls and the clone size are those of that table, but D and trimming were determined from the DNA. Of approximately 240,000 clones in the sample, roughly 90% were seen once. This CDR3 contains 15 residues. V lost 1 base to trimming and J lost 0 bases, with 9 bases between them. Per germline, CDR1 SGHTA and CDR2 FQGNSA. The TCR originated in a woman aged 40 to 50 who had recovered from COVID-19. The chain joins TRBV7-2 to TRBJ2-5; D possibly corresponds to TRBD1 (5 bases). Sequenced: peripheral blood. CDR3 region: CASSLDQGYQETQYF. The CDR3 coding sequence is TGTGCCAGCAGCTTAGATCAGGGCTACCAAGAGACCCAGTACTTC.